The 23 T cell receptor beta chains presented below share a single source sample, sequenced in a study of cytomegalovirus exposure and HLA in healthy donors. The study ran its PCR with 60 Vbeta and 13 Jbeta primers. Assay used: immunoSEQ multiplex PCR; TCRdb lists only in-frame clones, some missing. Among about 130,000 clones, roughly 70% were seen once, and the ten largest hold approximately 3.1%. Source material: PBMCs. The receptors derive from a man aged 30-40 years in good health and CMV-seronegative.

The chain carries TRBV7-3 and TRBJ1-2, with D hard to call. The germline gives CDR1 SGHTA, CDR2 FQGTGA. V was pared by 5 bases and J by 3 bases, with 16 bases between. This CDR3 has 15 residues. Here the CDR3 reads CASSRGVVRDYGYTF. The DNA for the CDR3 is TGTGCCAGCAGCCGCGGGGTGGTTCGCGACTATGGCTACACCTTC.

The chain recombines TRBV4-3 with TRBJ2-2, with TRBD2 matching over 10 bases. Trimming took 1 base from V and 3 from J; bases not matched to a gene: 8. The CDR3 loop spans 18 amino acids. Germline CDR1 and CDR2: LGHNA and YSLEER. This CDR3 is CASSQVASGGGDTGELFF. CDR3 DNA sequence: TGCGCCAGCAGCCAAGTGGCTAGCGGGGGAGGAGACACCGGGGAGCTGTTTTTT.

V and J are TRBV6-5 and TRBJ2-7; possible D gene TRBD1, 5 bases. CDR3 length: 13 residues. Per germline, CDR1 MNHEY and CDR2 SVGAGI. V lost 2 bases, J lost 1 base, and 6 bases lay in between. The CDR3 loop is CASSYAGSYEQYF. The CDR3 coding sequence is TGTGCCAGCAGTTACGCAGGGTCCTACGAGCAGTACTTC.

This clone appeared a few times. This chain links TRBV2 with TRBJ2-1, with D uncertain. The CDR3 spans 16 residues. From germline, CDR1 is SNHLY and CDR2 FYNNEI. The V end was cut by 3 bases, the J end by 0 bases, with 12 bases between. DNA for the CDR3: TGTGCCAGCAGTGATTTGGCAACAAGCTCCTACAATGAGCAGTTCTTC. Its translation is CASSDLATSSYNEQFF. Full variable domain (remainder filled in from reference TRBV2 and TRBJ2-1): EPEVTQTPSHQVTQMGQEVILRCVPISNHLYFYWYRQILGQKVEFLVSFYNNEISEKSEIFDDQFSVERPDGSNFTLKIRSTKLEDSAMYFCASSDLATSSYNEQFFGPGTRLTVL.

This clone was counted a single time. The V gene is TRBV30, the J gene TRBJ1-1, with TRBD1 as a possible D gene (6 bases). V was cut by 3 bases and J by 1 base, with 9 bases left in between. The CDR3 consists of 13 residues. The germline gives CDR1 GTSNPN, CDR2 SVGIG (reference sequence). CDR3 amino acids: CAWSPTGNTEAFF. CDR3 nucleotide sequence: TGTGCCTGGAGCCCGACAGGGAACACTGAAGCTTTCTTT.

The V and J genes are TRBV4-1 and TRBJ2-2; 7 positions agree with TRBD2. The junction had 6 bases not matched to a gene; V was cut back by 3 bases and J by 5 bases. The CDR3 totals 15 residues. The germline gives CDR1 MGHRA, CDR2 YSYEKL. This CDR3 reads CASSHTGGPTGELFF. As DNA, the CDR3 is TGCGCCAGCAGCCACACGGGGGGTCCAACCGGGGAGCTGTTTTTT.

This sequence joins TRBV5-6 and TRBJ1-2; 8 positions agree with TRBD1. The CDR3 length is 16 residues. Germline V lookup: CDR1 SGHDT, CDR2 YYEEEE. V dropped 4 bases and J dropped 6; count of bases not matched to a gene: 14. This CDR3 is CASSPGTGAYTNGYTF. The CDR3 coding sequence is TGTGCCAGCAGCCCGGGGACAGGAGCGTATACCAATGGCTACACCTTC.

This clone turned up a few times. V is TRBV13 and J is TRBJ1-2, with a tentative D call TRBD1 (6 bases). Trimming shortened V by 6 bases and J by 2 bases, and 13 bases separated the two germline ends. The CDR3 extends over 14 amino acids. In germline, CDR1 is PRHDT, CDR2 FYEKMQ (reference sequence). The CDR3 reads CASRVQQGNYGYTF. The CDR3, as DNA: TGTGCCAGCAGGGTCCAACAGGGAAACTATGGCTACACCTTC.

This chain uses TRBV27 with TRBJ2-7, with TRBD1 matching over 10 bases. Germline-derived CDR1 and CDR2 are MNHEY and SMNVEV (reference sequence). V trimming: 5 bases; J trimming: 0 bases; junction bases outside the gene matches: 4. The CDR3 sequence is 15 residues long. The CDR3 reads CASSPGTGVSYEQYF. The CDR3, as DNA: TGTGCCAGCAGTCCAGGGACAGGGGTCTCCTACGAGCAGTACTTC.

As regards this clone: Compared with germline, one end of the junction differs, possibly owing to a read error. The rearrangement joins TRBV7-7 to TRBJ2-3; D might be TRBD2 (6 bases). From germline, CDR1 is SSHAT and CDR2 FNYEAQ (reference sequence). CDR3 length: 15 amino acids. The CDR3 reads CASSLGGLSTDTQYF. The CDR3 DNA reads as TGTGCTAGCAGCTTAGGAGGGCTTAGCACAGATACGCAGTATTTT. Variable domain in full (rest from reference TRBV7-7 and TRBJ2-3): GAGVSQSPRYKVTKRGQDVTLRCDPISSHATLYWYQQALGQGPEFLTYFNYEAQPDKSGLPSDRFSAERPEGSISTLTIQRTEQRDSAMYRCASSLGGLSTDTQYFGPGTRLTVL.

The chain combines TRBV7-3 with TRBJ2-3, with TRBD2 identical over 13 bases. CDR1 SGHTA and CDR2 FQGTGA come from the germline V gene. With V trimmed by 5 bases and J by 3 bases, 8 bases remained unmatched. CDR3 length equals 17 residues. The CDR3 region is CASSLGLAGVGTDTQYF. The CDR3 DNA is TGTGCCAGCAGCCTTGGACTAGCGGGAGTAGGGACAGATACGCAGTATTTT.

V and J are TRBV11-2 and TRBJ1-1; 8 nucleotides match TRBD1. This CDR3 region has 15 residues. The germline gives CDR1 SGHAT, CDR2 FQNNGV. The V and J ends lost 5 bases and 1 base, in that order; junction bases with no gene match: 6. CDR3 sequence: CASSAGDRTNTEAFF. The CDR3 region has the DNA TGTGCCAGCAGCGCAGGGGACAGGACGAACACTGAAGCTTTCTTT.

The genes are TRBV10-3 and TRBJ1-2; D gene ambiguous. The germline V gene has CDR1 ENHRY and CDR2 SYGVKD. The CDR3 is made up of 13 amino acids. The V and J ends lost 11 bases and 2 bases respectively, with 15 bases between them. As DNA, the CDR3 is TGTGCCCTTGCGGGAGATTTAAACTATGGCTACACCTTC. Translated: CALAGDLNYGYTF.

CDR3 sequence (DNA): TGTGCCAGCAGCATCGGACAGGGTCCCGGGGAGCTGTTTTTT. The encoded protein is CASSIGQGPGELFF. The V call is TRBV9, the J call TRBJ2-2; 8 bases fit TRBD1. The CDR3 runs 14 residues. V lost 4 bases to trimming and J lost 6 bases; unmatched junction nucleotides: 5. Per the germline V gene, CDR1 is SGDLS and CDR2 is YYNGEE.

The chain combines TRBV4-1 with TRBJ1-2; 8 bases are shared with TRBD1. Per germline, CDR1 MGHRA and CDR2 YSYEKL. With V trimmed by 1 base and J by 5 bases, 3 bases remained unmatched. The CDR3 has 14 residues. The CDR3 is CASSQGQGAYGYTF. CDR3 sequence (DNA): TGCGCCAGCAGCCAAGGTCAGGGGGCGTATGGCTACACCTTC.

CDR3 nucleotide sequence: TGTGCCAGCAGCACGAGGAATAGGATCCAAGAGACCCAGTACTTC. Its translation: CASSTRNRIQETQYF. The chain links TRBV5-4 to TRBJ2-5; D uncertain. Germline values: CDR1 SGHNT, CDR2 YYREEE (reference sequence). The CDR3 contains 15 residues. V was pared by 4 bases and J by 1 base, with 14 bases between.

The gene calls are TRBV7-9 and TRBJ1-1; unclear D gene. The germline V gene has CDR1 SEHNR and CDR2 FQNEAQ (reference sequence). Trimming removed 5 bases at V and 0 bases at J, with 10 bases between. CDR3 length: 14 amino acids. CDR3 sequence (DNA): TGTGCCAGCAGCCAGACGGAGATGAACACTGAAGCTTTCTTT. Protein sequence: CASSQTEMNTEAFF.

The chain recombines TRBV19 with TRBJ2-7; 10 bases agree with TRBD2. Germline V gene lookup returns CDR1 LNHDA and CDR2 SQIVND (reference sequence). The CDR3 loop spans 16 amino acids. V lost 3 bases, J lost 5 bases, and 10 bases stayed unmatched. The CDR3 DNA reads TGTGCCAGTAGTATTGGGCCTAGCGGGAGAGAGGACGAGCAGTACTTC. It specifies CASSIGPSGREDEQYF.

The V and J genes are TRBV4-1 and TRBJ2-7; TRBD1 matches 9 bases. The germline gives CDR1 MGHRA, CDR2 YSYEKL. The J segment lost 7 bases and the V segment lost 7 bases, leaving 11 bases of the junction unmatched. CDR3 size: 14 residues. For the CDR3, the DNA is TGCGCCAGCAACCCCGGGACAGGGTTTAGGGAGCAGTACTTC. Translation: CASNPGTGFREQYF.

The chain combines TRBV5-6 with TRBJ1-2, with a possible D match to TRBD1 (6 bases). Germline lookup yields CDR1 SGHDT and CDR2 YYEEEE. The V and J ends lost 4 bases and 1 base respectively, with 11 bases between them. The CDR3 consists of 14 residues. In DNA, the CDR3 is TGTGCCAGCAGCGCAGAACAGGGTAACTATGGCTACACCTTC. Residues: CASSAEQGNYGYTF.

V usage is TRBV6-5 and J usage is TRBJ1-2; possibly TRBD1 for D (5 bases). Trimming took off 0 bases at V and 1 base at J, with 12 bases between the two ends. CDR3 length equals 16 residues. Germline loops: CDR1 MNHEY, CDR2 SVGAGI. The CDR3 here is CASSYSSGTFNYGYTF. The CDR3 DNA reads TGTGCCAGCAGTTACTCATCCGGGACTTTTAACTATGGCTACACCTTC.

The chain has TRBV30 and TRBJ1-5, with D perhaps matching TRBD1 (6 bases). There are 14 residues in the CDR3. Germline V gene data show CDR1 as GTSNPN and CDR2 as SVGIG (reference sequence). Trimming removed 5 bases from V and 4 bases from J, with 15 bases in between. CDR3 DNA sequence: TGTGCCTGGGGAACCGGGACACTAAATCAGCCCCAGCATTTT. It encodes CAWGTGTLNQPQHF.

This clone occurred a few times. J is TRBJ2-4 and V is TRBV6-1, with D possibly being TRBD1 (5 bases). CDR3 length equals 12 residues. Germline values: CDR1 MNHNS, CDR2 SASEGT. V gave up 5 bases and J gave up 5 bases, with 7 bases separating them. The CDR3 nucleotides are TGTGCCAGCAGTCCAGGGCAAAACATTCAGTACTTC. Translated, it gives CASSPGQNIQYF.